What follows are 7 T cell receptor beta chains derived from one specimen sequenced in a study of T cells in Graves' hyperthyroidism and ophthalmopathy. The investigators amplified TCR beta CDR3 regions from RNA transcripts. The TCR CDR3 was amplified in a first-round RT-PCR using the HTBI primer set. TCRdb re-derived calls from the multiplex PCR reads in MiXCR, one entry per CDR3 protein. The sample includes roughly 300,000 distinct CDR3 sequences, 21% of them seen just once. Sequenced input: blood. The origin of the receptors is a woman aged 45-65 years with Graves' hyperthyroidism.

As concerns this clonotype: It may be a read error: a sequence one base away is much more abundant. The rearrangement uses TRBV18 and TRBJ1-6, with TRBD1 as a possible D gene (5 bases). This CDR3 has 15 residues. From germline, CDR1 is KGHSH and CDR2 LQKENI. CDR3 in amino acids: CASSPNRRDKSPLHF. CDR3 DNA: TGTGCCAGCTCACCGAACAGGCGGGATAAATCACCCCTCCACTTT. Variable domain in full (rest from reference TRBV18 and TRBJ1-6): NAGVMQNPRHLVRRRGQEARLRCSPMKGHSHVYWYRQLPEEGLKFMVYLQKENIIDESGMPKERFSAEFPKEGPSILRIQQVVRGDSAAYFCASSPNRRDKSPLHFGNGTRLTVT.

Only a few counts were recorded for this clonotype. The rearrangement joins TRBV14 to TRBJ1-6; 9 bases fit TRBD1. The V and J ends lost 8 bases and 8 bases, in that order; junction bases with no gene match: 4. This CDR3 is built from 13 residues. Germline V gives CDR1 SGHDN, CDR2 FVKESK. This chain's CDR3 is CASRRQGDSPLHF. In nucleotides, the CDR3 is TGTGCCAGCCGACGACAGGGGGATTCACCCCTCCACTTT. Full variable domain (rest looked up from reference TRBV14 and TRBJ1-6): EAGVTQFPSHSVIEKGQTVTLRCDPISGHDNLYWYRRVMGKEIKFLLHFVKESKQDESGMPNNRFLAERTGGTYSTLKVQPAELEDSGVYFCASRRQGDSPLHFGNGTRLTVT.

This clonotype was observed a few times. The chain recombines TRBV5-4 with TRBJ1-4, with 8 bases fitting TRBD1. Germline V lookup: CDR1 SGHNT, CDR2 YYREEE (reference sequence). The CDR3 is 14 amino acids. The junction had 2 bases not matched to a gene; V was cut back by 0 bases and J by 7 bases. The CDR3 nucleotides read TGTGCCAGCAGCTTGGCAGGGGGCCTTGAAAAACTGTTTTTT. The encoded protein is CASSLAGGLEKLFF.

This clonotype was seen ten or more times. The V gene is TRBV28, the J gene TRBJ2-1, with 7 positions matching TRBD2. Germline V gene lookup returns CDR1 MDHEN and CDR2 SYDVKM. V lost 6 bases and J lost 8; bases outside the gene matches: 19. The CDR3 sequence is 17 residues long. The CDR3 DNA is TGTGCCAGCAGCGCCGGGAATTTGGCGGGAGAAGGGGATGAGCAGTTCTTC. It translates to CASSAGNLAGEGDEQFF.

This clonotype was seen at least ten times. V usage is TRBV28 and J usage is TRBJ1-1, with 9 nucleotides matching TRBD1. CDR1 MDHEN and CDR2 SYDVKM come from the germline V gene. The CDR3 is made up of 15 amino acids. The V and J ends lost 5 bases and 6 bases, in that order; junction bases with no gene match: 10. Here the CDR3 reads CASSTPDRGKAEAFF. The CDR3 nucleotides are TGTGCCAGCAGTACCCCGGACAGGGGTAAGGCTGAAGCTTTCTTT. Complete variable domain (other parts from reference TRBV28 and TRBJ1-1): DVKVTQSSRYLVKRTGEKVFLECVQDMDHENMFWYRQDPGLGLRLIYFSYDVKMKEKGDIPEGYSVSREKKERFSLILESASTNQTSMYLCASSTPDRGKAEAFFGQGTRLTVV.

This clonotype was picked up a small number of times. CDR3 residues: CASSLAEVRKISGANVLTF. For the CDR3, the DNA is TGTGCCAGCAGCTTAGCAGAGGTCAGGAAGATTTCCGGGGCCAACGTCCTGACTTTC. The V call is TRBV7-2, the J call TRBJ2-6; D is uncertain. Germline V lookup: CDR1 SGHTA, CDR2 FQGNSA. This CDR3 contains 19 residues. V was trimmed by 0 bases and J by 4 bases, leaving 19 bases between them. Full variable domain (outside the CDR3, taken from reference TRBV7-2 and TRBJ2-6): GAGVSQSPSNKVTEKGKDVELRCDPISGHTALYWYRQSLGQGLEFLIYFQGNSAPDKSGLPSDRFSAERTGGSVSTLTIQRTQQEDSAVYLCASSLAEVRKISGANVLTFGAGSRLTVL.

This clonotype was seen many times. The V gene is TRBV20-1, the J gene TRBJ1-5; D may be TRBD1 (5 bases). The CDR3 is 11 residues long. Trimming stripped 5 bases from V and 15 bases from J, with 17 bases between. Germline CDR1 reads DFQATT; CDR2 reads SNEGSKA (reference sequence). CDR3 in amino acids: CSARGTGWPHF. The CDR3 coding sequence is TGCAGTGCTCGAGGGACCGGATGGCCGCATTTT.